A selection of T cell receptor beta chains follows, all from one sample in a study of cytomegalovirus exposure and HLA in healthy donors. The protocol was immunoSEQ multiplex PCR, while the TCRdb copy is restricted to in-frame clones and leaves out a portion. The top ten clones hold over 2% of a sample with about 140,000 clones, around 80% of them seen once. What was sequenced was PBMCs. The receptors shown here come from a man in his fifties in good health and CMV-seronegative. Each CDR3 is given with its conserved first and last residue. Fields, in order: V gene, J gene, D gene, clone size, CDR3 protein, CDR3 DNA. The D gene is left open where the match is weak. For some rows the clone size is stated as once, few or many, or as a class when expanded; others skip it.

TRBV2,TRBJ2-5,TRBD2,.,CASSFQTSGRETQYF,TGTGCCAGCAGTTTTCAGACTAGCGGGAGAGAGACCCAGTACTTC
TRBV5-1,TRBJ2-1,TRBD2,.,CASSLDLAGGSNYNEQFF,TGCGCCAGCAGCTTGGACCTAGCTGGCGGGAGTAACTACAATGAGCAGTTCTTC
TRBV10-2,TRBJ2-1,TRBD2,.,CASRSGGLAGGPLNEQFF,TGCGCCAGCAGATCCGGGGGACTAGCGGGAGGGCCCCTCAATGAGCAGTTCTTC
TRBV6-4,TRBJ2-7,.,.,CASRFQRLSSYEQYF,TGTGCCAGCAGATTCCAGCGGTTGAGCTCCTACGAGCAGTACTTC
TRBV11-3,TRBJ1-4,TRBD1,.,CASSPRTGDNEKLFF,TGTGCCAGCAGCCCCCGGACAGGAGATAATGAAAAACTGTTTTTT
TRBV7-2,TRBJ2-3,.,once,CASSLALADTQYF,TGTGCCAGCAGCTTAGCCTTAGCAGATACGCAGTATTTT
TRBV9,TRBJ2-1,.,.,CASSVSLGRDKNEQFF,TGTGCCAGCAGCGTAAGTTTGGGCAGGGACAAGAATGAGCAGTTCTTC
TRBV29-1,TRBJ2-7,.,.,CSVETGIYEQYF,TGCAGCGTTGAAACAGGGATCTACGAGCAGTACTTC
TRBV5-1,TRBJ2-3,TRBD1,.,CASSDRTGTSTDTQYF,TGCGCCAGCAGCGATCGGACAGGCACTAGCACAGATACGCAGTATTTT
TRBV14,TRBJ2-1,.,.,CASSWSSYNEQFF,TGTGCCAGCAGCTGGAGCTCCTACAATGAGCAGTTCTTC
TRBV7-6,TRBJ2-4,.,.,CASSFGSGESKNIQYF,TGTGCCAGCAGCTTTGGGTCGGGGGAATCCAAAAACATTCAGTACTTC
TRBV15,TRBJ1-5,TRBD1,.,CATSRDGQGGRNQPQHF,TGTGCCACCAGCAGAGATGGACAGGGTGGGCGCAATCAGCCCCAGCATTTT
TRBV5-8,TRBJ2-3,TRBD1,once,CASSLNRGQVGDTQYF,TGTGCCAGCAGCTTGAACAGGGGGCAGGTTGGAGATACGCAGTATTTT
TRBV4-1,TRBJ2-7,TRBD2,.,CASSQQTSGGYEQYF,TGCGCCAGCAGCCAGCAGACTAGCGGGGGATACGAGCAGTACTTC
TRBV7-2,TRBJ1-5,.,.,CASSSDRSNQPQHF,TGTGCCAGCAGCAGCGACAGGAGCAATCAGCCCCAGCATTTT
TRBV5-1,TRBJ1-6,.,.,CASSLGAGDAPLHF,TGCGCCAGCAGCTTGGGGGCAGGGGATGCACCCCTCCACTTT
TRBV9,TRBJ1-1,TRBD1,.,CASSPSDRGGAFF,TGTGCCAGCAGCCCGTCGGACAGGGGAGGCGCTTTCTTT
TRBV4-1,TRBJ2-2,.,.,CASSQPPGTPANTGELFF,TGCGCCAGCAGCCAACCGCCAGGGACACCCGCGAACACCGGGGAGCTGTTTTTT
TRBV5-4,TRBJ1-2,TRBD1,.,CASSSTGGLGYTF,TGTGCCAGCAGCTCAACAGGGGGTCTTGGCTACACCTTC
TRBV28,TRBJ1-2,TRBD1,.,CASSTGGGNYGYTF,TGTGCCAGCAGCACAGGGGGAGGGAACTATGGCTACACCTTC
TRBV7-3,TRBJ2-3,.,.,CASSLTGGDTQYF,TGTGCCAGCAGCTTAACGGGAGGAGATACGCAGTATTTT
TRBV5-1,TRBJ2-5,.,.,CASSLGAGTGETQYF,TGCGCCAGCAGCTTGGGGGCGGGGACGGGAGAGACCCAGTACTTC
TRBV9,TRBJ2-5,.,.,CASSVAGGIGPQQETQYF,TGTGCCAGCAGCGTAGCTGGCGGGATAGGGCCCCAACAAGAGACCCAGTACTTC
TRBV5-4,TRBJ2-7,TRBD2,few,CASSPEGLAGAEQYF,TGTGCCAGCAGTCCCGAGGGACTAGCGGGAGCCGAGCAGTACTTC
TRBV6-1,TRBJ1-6,.,.,CASREGGGSSYNSPLHF,TGTGCCAGCAGAGAAGGAGGCGGGAGCTCCTATAATTCACCCCTCCACTTT
TRBV27,TRBJ2-7,TRBD2,.,CASSILGGVSSYEQYF,TGTGCCAGCAGTATCCTTGGGGGGGTGAGCTCCTACGAGCAGTACTTC
TRBV6-1,TRBJ2-7,TRBD1,.,CASSPLPGQGYEQYF,TGTGCCAGCAGCCCACTCCCGGGACAGGGATACGAGCAGTACTTC
TRBV15,TRBJ2-5,.,.,CATSRGRTAPGETQYF,TGTGCCACCAGCAGAGGTAGGACCGCGCCGGGGGAGACCCAGTACTTC
TRBV5-6,TRBJ2-7,.,.,CASSLDPTAVGYEQYF,TGTGCCAGCAGCTTGGACCCTACAGCGGTTGGTTACGAGCAGTACTTC
TRBV28,TRBJ1-1,.,.,CASSWRYSNTEAFF,TGTGCCAGCAGTTGGCGGTACTCGAACACTGAAGCTTTCTTT
TRBV19,TRBJ1-1,TRBD1,.,CASSRGAPLMNTEAFF,TGTGCCAGTAGCAGGGGGGCTCCCTTAATGAACACTGAAGCTTTCTTT
TRBV7-2,TRBJ2-3,.,.,CASGLSPDTQYF,TGTGCCAGCGGACTTTCCCCAGATACGCAGTATTTT
TRBV5-1,TRBJ1-4,.,few,CASSPTGYNNEKLFF,TGCGCCAGCAGCCCGACAGGATATAATAATGAAAAACTGTTTTTT
TRBV19,TRBJ1-2,TRBD1,.,CASSIAGQGGGGYTF,TGTGCCAGTAGTATCGCGGGACAGGGAGGAGGTGGCTACACCTTC
TRBV20-1,TRBJ2-7,.,.,CSARDPREQYF,TGCAGTGCTAGAGACCCCCGGGAGCAGTACTTC
TRBV6-1,TRBJ2-1,.,.,CASSDFSLLNYEQFF,TGTGCCAGCAGTGACTTTAGTTTGCTGAATTATGAGCAGTTCTTC
TRBV28,TRBJ2-1,.,.,CASSLGGGKNEQFF,TGTGCCAGCAGTTTAGGGGGGGGCAAGAATGAGCAGTTCTTC